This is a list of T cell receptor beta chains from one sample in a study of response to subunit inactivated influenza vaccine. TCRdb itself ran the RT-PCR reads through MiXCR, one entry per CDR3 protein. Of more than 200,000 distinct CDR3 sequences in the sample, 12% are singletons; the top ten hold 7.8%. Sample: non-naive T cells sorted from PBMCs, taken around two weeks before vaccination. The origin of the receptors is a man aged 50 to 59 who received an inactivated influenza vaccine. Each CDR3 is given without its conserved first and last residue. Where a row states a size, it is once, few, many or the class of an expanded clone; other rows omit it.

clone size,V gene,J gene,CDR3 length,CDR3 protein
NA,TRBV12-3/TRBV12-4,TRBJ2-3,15,ASSPRRLAFRTDTQY
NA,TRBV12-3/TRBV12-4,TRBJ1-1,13,ASSPGHRKNTEAF
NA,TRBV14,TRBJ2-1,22,ASSPGQGWLAALAGVSSYNEQF
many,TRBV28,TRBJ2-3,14,ASSSPEGRIPITQY
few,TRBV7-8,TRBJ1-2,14,ASSRLFVGGGYGYT
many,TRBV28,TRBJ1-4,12,ASSLGRTRTKLF
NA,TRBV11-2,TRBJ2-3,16,SSRTQTRGGFSTDTQY
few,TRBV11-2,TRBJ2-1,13,ASSSRPDNYNEQF
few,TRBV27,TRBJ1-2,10,ASSSTSYGYT
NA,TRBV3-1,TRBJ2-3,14,ASSQETGGGTDTQY
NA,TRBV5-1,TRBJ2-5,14,ASSLGALEFRGTQY
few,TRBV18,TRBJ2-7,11,ASSPRDRALQY